The text below deals with one TCR beta chain. Its antigen is as yet unknown. Time point described: week 11, during vaccination. Every single dose of the vaccine, 300 ug of mutant IDH1 20-mer peptide, came with topical imiquimod. Astrocytomas found in donors were new, WHO grade 3 or 4, IDH1-mutant and ATRX-lost. The method was immunoSEQ multiplex PCR; TCRdb's version includes in-frame clones alone and lacks a portion of them. Among around 120,000 clones listed, about 80% were seen once. The record originates from a study of a mutant IDH1 vaccine in newly diagnosed glioma. Study-wide background: Vaccination started 4-6 weeks after radiotherapy alone, or with temozolomide cycles. Treated patients were roughly 62% male, roughly 40% female, mean age about 41 years. Earlier therapy was either radiotherapy, temozolomide, or both, and most got both.

This clonotype was obtained from a middle-aged man with glioma. The material was PBMCs, obtained from a glioma patient whose treatment included an IDH1 peptide vaccine.

The CDR3 nucleotides are TGTGCCAGCAGAGCGACAGGGGTGTCATCCTACGAGCAGTACTTC. This sequence encodes CASRATGVSSYEQYF. The gene calls are TRBV27 and TRBJ2-7, with 8 bases fitting TRBD1. Per germline, CDR1 MNHEY and CDR2 SMNVEV (reference sequence). V dropped 6 bases and J dropped 1; count of bases not matched to a gene: 8. CDR3 size: 15 residues.